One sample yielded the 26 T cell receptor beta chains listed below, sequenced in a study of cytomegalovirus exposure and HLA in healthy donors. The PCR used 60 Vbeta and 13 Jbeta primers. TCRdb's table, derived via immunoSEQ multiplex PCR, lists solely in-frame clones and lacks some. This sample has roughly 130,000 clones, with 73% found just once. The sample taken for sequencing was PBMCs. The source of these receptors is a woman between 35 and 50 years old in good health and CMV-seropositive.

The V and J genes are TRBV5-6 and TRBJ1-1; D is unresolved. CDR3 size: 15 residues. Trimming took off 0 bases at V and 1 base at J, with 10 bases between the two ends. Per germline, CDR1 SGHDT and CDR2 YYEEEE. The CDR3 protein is CASSLEAGRNTEAFF. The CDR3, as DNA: TGTGCCAGCAGCTTGGAGGCAGGCAGGAACACTGAAGCTTTCTTT.

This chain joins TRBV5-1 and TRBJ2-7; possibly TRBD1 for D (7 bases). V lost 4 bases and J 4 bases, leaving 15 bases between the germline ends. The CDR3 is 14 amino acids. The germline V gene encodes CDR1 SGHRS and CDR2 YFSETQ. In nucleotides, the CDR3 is TGCGCCAGCAGCCCCGGAGGGGGCCTGTACGAGCAGTACTTC. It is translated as CASSPGGGLYEQYF.

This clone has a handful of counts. The CDR3 is CASSQDPRGGGNTDTQYF. The DNA for the CDR3 is TGCGCCAGCAGCCAAGATCCTCGCGGCGGGGGGAACACAGATACGCAGTATTTT. The rearrangement uses TRBV4-3 and TRBJ2-3, with TRBD2 identical over 8 bases. The CDR3 extends over 18 amino acids. V lost 0 bases, J lost 2 bases, and 10 bases stayed unmatched. Per the germline V gene, CDR1 is LGHNA and CDR2 is YSLEER.

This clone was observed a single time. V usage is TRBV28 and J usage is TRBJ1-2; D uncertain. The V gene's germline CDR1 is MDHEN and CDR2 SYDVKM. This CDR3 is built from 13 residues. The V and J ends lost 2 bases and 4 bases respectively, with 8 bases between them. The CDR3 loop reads CASSLVRSYGYTF. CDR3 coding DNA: TGTGCCAGCAGTTTAGTGAGGTCCTATGGCTACACCTTC.

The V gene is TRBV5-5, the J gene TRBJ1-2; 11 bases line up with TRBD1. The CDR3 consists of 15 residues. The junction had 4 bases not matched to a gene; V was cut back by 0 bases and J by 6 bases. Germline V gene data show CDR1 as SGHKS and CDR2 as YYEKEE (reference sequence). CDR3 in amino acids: CASSLGDRGGHGYTF. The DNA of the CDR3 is TGTGCCAGCAGCTTGGGGGACAGGGGGGGTCATGGCTACACCTTC.

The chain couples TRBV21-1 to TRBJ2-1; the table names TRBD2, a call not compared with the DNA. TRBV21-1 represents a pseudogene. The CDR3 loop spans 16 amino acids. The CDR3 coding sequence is TGTGCCAGCAGCACCCGACTAGCGGGACTTTACAATGAGCAGTTCTTC. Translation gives CASSTRLAGLYNEQFF.

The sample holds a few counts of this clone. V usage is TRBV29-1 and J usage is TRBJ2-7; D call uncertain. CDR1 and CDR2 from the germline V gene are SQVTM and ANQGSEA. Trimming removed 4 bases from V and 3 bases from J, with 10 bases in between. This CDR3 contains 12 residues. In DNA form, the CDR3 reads TGCAGCGTTGCATCGAGTTACTACGAGCAGTACTTC. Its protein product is CSVASSYYEQYF.

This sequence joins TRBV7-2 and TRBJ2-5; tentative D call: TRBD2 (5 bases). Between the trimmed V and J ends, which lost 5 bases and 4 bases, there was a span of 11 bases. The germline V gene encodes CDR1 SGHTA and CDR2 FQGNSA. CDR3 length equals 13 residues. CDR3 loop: CASSVERRETQYF. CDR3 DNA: TGTGCCAGCAGCGTGGAGCGGCGAGAGACCCAGTACTTC.

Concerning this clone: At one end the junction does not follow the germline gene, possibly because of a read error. The CDR3 coding sequence is TGTGCCTGGAGTGGGCAGGGGTTTGGCTTT. It encodes CAWSGQGFGF. J is TRBJ1-1 and V is TRBV30, with D possibly matching TRBD1 (6 bases). Germline CDR1 reads GTSNPN; CDR2 reads SVGIG (reference sequence). The CDR3 consists of 10 residues.

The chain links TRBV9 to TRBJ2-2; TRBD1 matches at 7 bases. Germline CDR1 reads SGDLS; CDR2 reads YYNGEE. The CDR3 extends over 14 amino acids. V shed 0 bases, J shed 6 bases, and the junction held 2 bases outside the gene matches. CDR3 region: CASSVAQGAGELFF. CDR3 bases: TGTGCCAGCAGCGTAGCCCAGGGGGCCGGGGAGCTGTTTTTT.

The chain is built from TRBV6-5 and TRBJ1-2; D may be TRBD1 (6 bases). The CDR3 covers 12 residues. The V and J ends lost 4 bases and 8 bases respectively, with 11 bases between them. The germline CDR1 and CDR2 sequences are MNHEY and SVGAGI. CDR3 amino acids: CASSLDRGGYTF. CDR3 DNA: TGTGCCAGCAGTTTGGACAGAGGAGGCTACACCTTC.

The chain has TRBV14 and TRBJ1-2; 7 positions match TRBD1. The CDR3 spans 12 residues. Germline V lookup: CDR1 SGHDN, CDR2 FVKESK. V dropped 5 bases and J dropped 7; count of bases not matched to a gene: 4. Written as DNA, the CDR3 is TGTGCCAGCAGCTCGCAGGGGGTTGGCTACACCTTC. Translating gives CASSSQGVGYTF.

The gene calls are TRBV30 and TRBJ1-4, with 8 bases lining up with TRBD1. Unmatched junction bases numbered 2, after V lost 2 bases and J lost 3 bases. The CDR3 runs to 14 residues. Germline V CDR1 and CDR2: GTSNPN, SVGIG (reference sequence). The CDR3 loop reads CAWSTTGANEKLFF. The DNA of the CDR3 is TGTGCCTGGAGTACGACAGGGGCTAATGAAAAACTGTTTTTT.

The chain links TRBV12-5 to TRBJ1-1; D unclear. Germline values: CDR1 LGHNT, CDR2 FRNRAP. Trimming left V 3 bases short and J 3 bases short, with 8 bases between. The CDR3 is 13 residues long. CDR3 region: CASGFGVDTEAFF. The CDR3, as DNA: TGTGCTAGTGGTTTCGGGGTAGACACTGAAGCTTTCTTT.

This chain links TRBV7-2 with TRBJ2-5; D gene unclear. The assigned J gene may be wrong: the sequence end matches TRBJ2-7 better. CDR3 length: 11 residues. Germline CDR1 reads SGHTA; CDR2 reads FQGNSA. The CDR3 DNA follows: TGTGCCAGCAGCTTAGAGAACGAGCAGTACTTC. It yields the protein CASSLENEQYF.

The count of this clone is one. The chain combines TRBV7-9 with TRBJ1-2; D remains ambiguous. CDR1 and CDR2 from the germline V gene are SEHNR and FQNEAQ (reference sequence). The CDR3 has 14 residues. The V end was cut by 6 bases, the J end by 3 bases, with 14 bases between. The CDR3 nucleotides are TGTGCCAGCAGTAAACAACCCGGGGACTATGGCTACACCTTC. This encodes CASSKQPGDYGYTF.

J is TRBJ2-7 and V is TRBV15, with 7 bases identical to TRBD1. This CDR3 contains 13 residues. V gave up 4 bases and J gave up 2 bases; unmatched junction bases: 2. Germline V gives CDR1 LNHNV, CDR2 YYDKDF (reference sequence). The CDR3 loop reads CATSTGGAYEQYF. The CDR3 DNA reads TGTGCCACCAGCACAGGGGGAGCCTACGAGCAGTACTTC.

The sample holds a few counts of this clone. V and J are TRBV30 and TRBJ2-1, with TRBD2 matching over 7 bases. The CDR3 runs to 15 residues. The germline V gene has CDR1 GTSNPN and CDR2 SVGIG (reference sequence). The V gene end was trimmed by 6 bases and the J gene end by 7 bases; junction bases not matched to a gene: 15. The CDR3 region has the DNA TGTGCCTGCGCTCCCCGGGGAGGGCATATTAATGAGCAGTTCTTC. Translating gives CACAPRGGHINEQFF.

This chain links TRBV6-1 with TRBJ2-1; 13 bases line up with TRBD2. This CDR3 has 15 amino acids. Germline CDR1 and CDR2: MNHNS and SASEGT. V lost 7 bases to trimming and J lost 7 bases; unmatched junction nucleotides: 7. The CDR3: CASTALAGGPNEQFF. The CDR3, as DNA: TGTGCCAGCACCGCACTAGCGGGGGGGCCTAATGAGCAGTTCTTC.

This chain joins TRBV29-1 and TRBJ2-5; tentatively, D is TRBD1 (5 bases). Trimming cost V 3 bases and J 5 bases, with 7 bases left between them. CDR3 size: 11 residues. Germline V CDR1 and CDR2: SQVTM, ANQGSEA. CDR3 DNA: TGCAGCGTTGATCCAGGGGAGACCCAGTACTTC. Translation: CSVDPGETQYF.

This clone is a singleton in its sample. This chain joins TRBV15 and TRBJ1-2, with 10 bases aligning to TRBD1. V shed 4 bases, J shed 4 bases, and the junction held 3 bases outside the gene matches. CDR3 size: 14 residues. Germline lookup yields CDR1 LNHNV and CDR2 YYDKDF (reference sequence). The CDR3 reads CATSIGQGVYGYTF. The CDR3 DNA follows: TGTGCCACCAGCATAGGACAGGGGGTCTATGGCTACACCTTC.

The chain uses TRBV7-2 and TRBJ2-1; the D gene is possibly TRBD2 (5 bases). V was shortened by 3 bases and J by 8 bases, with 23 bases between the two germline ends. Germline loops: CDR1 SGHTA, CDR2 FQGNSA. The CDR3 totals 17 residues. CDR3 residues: CASSLRTRVASSHEQFF. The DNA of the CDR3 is TGTGCCAGCAGCTTGCGTACTAGGGTAGCGTCGTCCCATGAGCAGTTCTTC.

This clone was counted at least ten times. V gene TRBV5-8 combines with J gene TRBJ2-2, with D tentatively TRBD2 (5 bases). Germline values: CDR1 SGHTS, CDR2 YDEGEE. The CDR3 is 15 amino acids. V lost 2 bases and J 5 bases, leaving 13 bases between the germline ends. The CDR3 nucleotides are TGTGCCAGCAGCTTTCCGGGATTTGAGACCGGGGAGCTGTTTTTT. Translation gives CASSFPGFETGELFF.

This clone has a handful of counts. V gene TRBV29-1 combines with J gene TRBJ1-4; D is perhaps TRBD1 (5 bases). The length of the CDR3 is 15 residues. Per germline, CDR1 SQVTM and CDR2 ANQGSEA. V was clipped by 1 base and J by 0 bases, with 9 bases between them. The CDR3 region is CSVEGGTATNEKLFF. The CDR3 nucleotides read TGCAGCGTTGAAGGTGGGACTGCAACTAATGAAAAACTGTTTTTT.

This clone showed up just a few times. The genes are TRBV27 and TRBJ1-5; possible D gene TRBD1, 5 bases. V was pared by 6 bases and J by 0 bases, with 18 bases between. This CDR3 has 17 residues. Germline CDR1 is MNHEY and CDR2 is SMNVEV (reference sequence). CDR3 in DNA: TGTGCCAGCAGACCCTTTATCGGGGGATTTAGCAATCAGCCCCAGCATTTT. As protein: CASRPFIGGFSNQPQHF.

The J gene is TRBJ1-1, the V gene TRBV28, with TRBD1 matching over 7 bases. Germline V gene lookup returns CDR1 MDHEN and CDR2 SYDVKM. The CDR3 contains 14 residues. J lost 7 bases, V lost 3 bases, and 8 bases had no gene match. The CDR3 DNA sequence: TGTGCCAGCAGTTTCCTATCACAGGGGTTTGAAGCTTTCTTT. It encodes CASSFLSQGFEAFF. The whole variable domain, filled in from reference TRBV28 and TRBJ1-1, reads DVKVTQSSRYLVKRTGEKVFLECVQDMDHENMFWYRQDPGLGLRLIYFSYDVKMKEKGDIPEGYSVSREKKERFSLILESASTNQTSMYLCASSFLSQGFEAFFGQGTRLTVV.